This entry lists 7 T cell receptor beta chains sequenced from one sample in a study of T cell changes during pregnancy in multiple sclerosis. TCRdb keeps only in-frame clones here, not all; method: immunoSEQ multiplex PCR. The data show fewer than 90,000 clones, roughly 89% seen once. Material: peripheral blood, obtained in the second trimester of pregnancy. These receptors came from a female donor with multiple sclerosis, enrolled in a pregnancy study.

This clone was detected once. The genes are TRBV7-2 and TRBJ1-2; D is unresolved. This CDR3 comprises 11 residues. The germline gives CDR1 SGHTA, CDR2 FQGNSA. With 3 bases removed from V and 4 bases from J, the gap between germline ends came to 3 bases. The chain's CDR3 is CASSLSYGYTF. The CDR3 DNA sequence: TGTGCCAGCAGCTTGAGCTATGGCTACACCTTC.

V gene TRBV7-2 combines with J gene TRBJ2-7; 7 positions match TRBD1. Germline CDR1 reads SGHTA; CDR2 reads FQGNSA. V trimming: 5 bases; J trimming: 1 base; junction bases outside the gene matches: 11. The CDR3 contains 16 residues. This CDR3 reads CASSAPRDRFSYEQYF. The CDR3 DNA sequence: TGTGCCAGCAGCGCCCCCCGGGACAGATTTTCCTACGAGCAGTACTTC.

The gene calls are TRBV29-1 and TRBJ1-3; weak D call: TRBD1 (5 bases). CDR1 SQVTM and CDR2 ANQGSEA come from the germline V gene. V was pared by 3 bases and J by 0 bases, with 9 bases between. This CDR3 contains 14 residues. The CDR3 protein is CSVETASSGNTIYF. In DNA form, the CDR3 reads TGCAGCGTTGAGACAGCCAGCTCTGGAAACACCATATATTTT.

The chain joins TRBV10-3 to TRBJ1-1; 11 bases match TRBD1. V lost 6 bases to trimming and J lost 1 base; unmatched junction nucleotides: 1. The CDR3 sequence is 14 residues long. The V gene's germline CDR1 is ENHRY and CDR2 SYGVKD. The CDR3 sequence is CAIRDRGRNTEAFF. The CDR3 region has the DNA TGTGCCATCAGGGACAGGGGGCGGAACACTGAAGCTTTCTTT.

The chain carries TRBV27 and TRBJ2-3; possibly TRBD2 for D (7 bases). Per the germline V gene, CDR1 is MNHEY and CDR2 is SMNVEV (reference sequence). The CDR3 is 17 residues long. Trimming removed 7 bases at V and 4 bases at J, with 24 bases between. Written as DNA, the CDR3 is TGTGCCAGCACCCTCCGTGGCGGCGGGGGCCCGCCAGATACGCAGTATTTT. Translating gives CASTLRGGGGPPDTQYF.

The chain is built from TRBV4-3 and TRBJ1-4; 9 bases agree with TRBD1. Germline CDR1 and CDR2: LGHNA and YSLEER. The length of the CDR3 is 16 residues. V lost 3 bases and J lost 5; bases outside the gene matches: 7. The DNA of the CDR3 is TGCGCCAGCAGCCAGAGGCCGGGACAGGGAAATGAAAAACTGTTTTTT. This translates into CASSQRPGQGNEKLFF.

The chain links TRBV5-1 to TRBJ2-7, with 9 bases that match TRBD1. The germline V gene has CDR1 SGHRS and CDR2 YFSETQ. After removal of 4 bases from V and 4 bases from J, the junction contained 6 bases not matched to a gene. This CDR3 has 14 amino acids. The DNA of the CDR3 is TGCGCCAGCAGCGGGACAGGGCCCCTTTACGAGCAGTACTTC. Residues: CASSGTGPLYEQYF. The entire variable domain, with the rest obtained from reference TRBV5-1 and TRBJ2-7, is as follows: KAGVTQTPRYLIKTRGQQVTLSCSPISGHRSVSWYQQTPGQGLQFLFEYFSETQRNKGNFPGRFSGRQFSNSRSEMNVSTLELGDSALYLCASSGTGPLYEQYFGPGTRLTVT.